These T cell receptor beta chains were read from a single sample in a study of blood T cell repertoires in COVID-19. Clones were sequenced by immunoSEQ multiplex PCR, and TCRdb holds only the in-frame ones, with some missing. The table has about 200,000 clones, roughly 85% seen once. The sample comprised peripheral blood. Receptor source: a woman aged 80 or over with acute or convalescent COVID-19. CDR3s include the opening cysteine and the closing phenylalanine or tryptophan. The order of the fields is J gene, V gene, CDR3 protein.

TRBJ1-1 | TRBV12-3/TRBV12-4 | CASSLGSWAGAFF
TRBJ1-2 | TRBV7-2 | CASSLGGVSYGYTF
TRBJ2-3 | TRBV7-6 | CASSSLGRGFTDTQYF
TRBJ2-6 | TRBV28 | CASSLHGYGANVLTF
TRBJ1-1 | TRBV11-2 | CASSNRGYREAFF
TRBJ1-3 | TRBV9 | CASSVDRGGGNTIYF
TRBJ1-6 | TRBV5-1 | CASSLGTTKGSLHF
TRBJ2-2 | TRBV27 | CASRSLGQGLPGELFF
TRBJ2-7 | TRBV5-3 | CARSSNRDEQYF
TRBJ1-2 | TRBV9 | CASSLTGGPSYTF
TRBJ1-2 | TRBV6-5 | CASRDGQGGGYTF
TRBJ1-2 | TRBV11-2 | CASSLDLNQNGYTF
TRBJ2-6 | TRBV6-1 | CASSEQQASGANVLTF
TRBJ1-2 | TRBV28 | CASSFRTVNYGYTF
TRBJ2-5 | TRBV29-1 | CSVVTLSREGQETQYF
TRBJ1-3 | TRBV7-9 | CASSLMGTGGNTIYF
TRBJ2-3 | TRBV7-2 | CASSLRFAGVSTDTQYF
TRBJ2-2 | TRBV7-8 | CASSPGTSVNTGELFF
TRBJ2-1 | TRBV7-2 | CASSLDQGGYNEQFF
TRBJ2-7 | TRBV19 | CASTTSGGSYEQYF
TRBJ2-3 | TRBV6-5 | CASSYSRRGTDTQYF
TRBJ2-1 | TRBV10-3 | CAISTRLGSSYNEQFF
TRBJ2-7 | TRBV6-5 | CASSSQGGTYEQYF
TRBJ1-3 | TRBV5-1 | CASSPLESSGNTIYF
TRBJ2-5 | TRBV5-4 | CASSWTGGAGYQETQYF
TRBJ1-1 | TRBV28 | CASSLTRQNTEAFF
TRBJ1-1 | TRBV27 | CASIKAGVEAFF
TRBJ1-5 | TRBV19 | CASSVPGQLGISNQPQHF
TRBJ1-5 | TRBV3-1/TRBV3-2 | CASSQRHRHGQPQHF
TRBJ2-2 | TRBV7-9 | CASSRGQGTTGELFF
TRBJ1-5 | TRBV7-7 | CASSLAVAYSNQPQHF
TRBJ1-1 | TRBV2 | CASSEALVGQQEITEAFF
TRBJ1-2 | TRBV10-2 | CASARQERYGYTF
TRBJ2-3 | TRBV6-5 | CASRSGIGADTQYF
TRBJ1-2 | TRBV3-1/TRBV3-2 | CASSPPGRLYGYTF
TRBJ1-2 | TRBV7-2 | CASSLEQGSGYTF
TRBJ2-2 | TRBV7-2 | CASSPRTGGTGELFF
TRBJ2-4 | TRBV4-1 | CASSQDDEEGIAKNIQYF
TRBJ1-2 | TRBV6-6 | CASSPGTGLYGYTF
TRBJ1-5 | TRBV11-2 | CASSHLGEPQHF
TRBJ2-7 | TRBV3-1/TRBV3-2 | CASSPWTEPYEQYF
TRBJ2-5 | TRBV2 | CASLSGTSGQETQYF
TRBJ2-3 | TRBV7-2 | CASSGIGAGSTDTQYF
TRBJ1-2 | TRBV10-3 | CAIRGEGTPFGYTF
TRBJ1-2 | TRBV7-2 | CASSPGTGGPSGGYTF
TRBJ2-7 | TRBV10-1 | CASSGPSYEQYF
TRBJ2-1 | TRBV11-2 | CASSPREGTYNEQFF
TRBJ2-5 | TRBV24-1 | CATSEGGLAGQETQYF
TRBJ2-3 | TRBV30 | CAGGRRDTQYF
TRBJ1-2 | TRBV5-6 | CASSLIRTGVNYGYTF
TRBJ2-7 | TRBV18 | CASSTGGDEQYF
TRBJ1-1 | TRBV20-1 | CSARRDSGAFF
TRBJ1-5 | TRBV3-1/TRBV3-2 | CASSQPDRALGPQHF
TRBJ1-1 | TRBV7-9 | CASSALGGITEAFF
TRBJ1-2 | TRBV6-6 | CASSYSAGAHGYTF